This is a list of T cell receptor beta chains from one sample in a study of T cells in Graves' hyperthyroidism and ophthalmopathy. Each CDR3 protein gets one entry after TCRdb re-called the multiplex PCR reads with MiXCR. The sample records 250,000 to 350,000 distinct CDR3 sequences, 16% being singletons. The sequenced material came from blood. These receptors were obtained from a young man with Graves' hyperthyroidism. CDR3s include the opening cysteine and the closing phenylalanine or tryptophan.

v_call	j_call	cdr3_aa
TRBV5-1	TRBJ2-1	CASSSSAQSYNEQFF
TRBV7-3	TRBJ2-3	CASSLGLAENTQYF
TRBV6-1	TRBJ2-1	CASSLDTVRSEQFF
TRBV5-1	TRBJ2-2	CASSLSFPRRGANTGELFF
TRBV6-2/TRBV6-3	TRBJ1-1	CASSYSGPSQNTEAFF
TRBV5-4	TRBJ2-7	CASSLSSGRGEQYF
TRBV18	TRBJ2-1	CASPTRDEQFF
TRBV18	TRBJ2-7	CASSPRAGAGSYEQYF
TRBV2	TRBJ2-7	CAGTQGREQYF
TRBV12-3/TRBV12-4	-	CASSYKASYEQFF
TRBV11-2	TRBJ2-7	CASSLEPLPNYEQYF
TRBV11-3	TRBJ2-4	CASSQGRTNIQYF
TRBV11-2	TRBJ2-1	CASSLVDGYSYNEQFF
TRBV20-1	TRBJ1-6	CSALGAVNSPLHF
TRBV18	TRBJ2-5	CASSPTSGQETQYF
TRBV6-1	TRBJ1-4	CASRKDRAGEKLFF
TRBV28	TRBJ1-2	CASSLLADYGYTF
TRBV20-1	TRBJ2-1	CSARDSDSSYNEQFF
TRBV13	TRBJ2-1	CASGEGLAGSYNEQFF
TRBV20-1	TRBJ2-1	CSAAGVGGRQTYNEQFF
TRBV10-3	TRBJ2-1	CAISGIPGGEQFF
TRBV5-1	TRBJ1-1	CASSFPGQQNTEAFF